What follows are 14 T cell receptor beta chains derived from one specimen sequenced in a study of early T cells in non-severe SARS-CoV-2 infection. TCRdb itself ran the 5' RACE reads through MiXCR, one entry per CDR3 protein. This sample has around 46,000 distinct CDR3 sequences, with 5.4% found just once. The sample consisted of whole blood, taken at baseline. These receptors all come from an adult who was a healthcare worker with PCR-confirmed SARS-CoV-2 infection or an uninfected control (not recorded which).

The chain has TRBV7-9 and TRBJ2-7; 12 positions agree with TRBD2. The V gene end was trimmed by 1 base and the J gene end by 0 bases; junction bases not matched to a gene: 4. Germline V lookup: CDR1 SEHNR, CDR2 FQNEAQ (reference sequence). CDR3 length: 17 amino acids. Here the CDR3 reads CASSLGLAGGSSYEQYF. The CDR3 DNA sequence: TGTGCCAGCAGCTTAGGTCTAGCGGGAGGGAGCTCCTACGAGCAGTACTTC.

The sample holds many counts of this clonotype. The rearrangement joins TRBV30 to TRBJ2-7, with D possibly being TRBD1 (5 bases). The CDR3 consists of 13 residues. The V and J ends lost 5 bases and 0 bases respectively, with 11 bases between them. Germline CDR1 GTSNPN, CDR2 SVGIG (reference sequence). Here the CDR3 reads CAWGAQPSYEQYF. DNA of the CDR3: TGTGCCTGGGGGGCCCAGCCCTCCTACGAGCAGTACTTC.

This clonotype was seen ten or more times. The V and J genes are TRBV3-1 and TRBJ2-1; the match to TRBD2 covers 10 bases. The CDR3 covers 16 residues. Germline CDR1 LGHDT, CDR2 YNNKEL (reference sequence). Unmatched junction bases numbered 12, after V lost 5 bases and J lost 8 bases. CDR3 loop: CASSAGTSAFSDEQFF. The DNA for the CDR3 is TGTGCCAGCAGCGCCGGGACTAGCGCGTTCAGCGATGAGCAGTTCTTC.

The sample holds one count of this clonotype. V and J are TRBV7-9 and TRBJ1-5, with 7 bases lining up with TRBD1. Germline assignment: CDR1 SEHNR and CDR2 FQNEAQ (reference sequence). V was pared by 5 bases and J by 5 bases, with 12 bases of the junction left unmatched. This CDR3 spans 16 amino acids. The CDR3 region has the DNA TGTGCCAGCAGCCCATCAATCGACAGGGAAGATCAGCCCCAGCATTTT. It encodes CASSPSIDREDQPQHF. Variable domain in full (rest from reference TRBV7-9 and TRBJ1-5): DTGVSQNPRHKITKRGQNVTFRCDPISEHNRLYWYRQTLGQGPEFLTYFQNEAQLEKSRLLSDRFSAERPKGSFSTLEIQRTEQGDSAMYLCASSPSIDREDQPQHFGDGTRLSIL.

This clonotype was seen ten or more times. CDR3 sequence (DNA): TGTGCCAGCAACTGGGGGCTAGCGGGAGCTGGGAATGAGCAGTTCTTC. Its translation is CASNWGLAGAGNEQFF. The rearrangement links TRBV6-6 to TRBJ2-1; 10 bases line up with TRBD2. V lost 7 bases to trimming and J lost 7 bases; unmatched junction nucleotides: 13. The CDR3 runs 16 residues. Germline CDR1 MNHNY, CDR2 SVGAGI (reference sequence).

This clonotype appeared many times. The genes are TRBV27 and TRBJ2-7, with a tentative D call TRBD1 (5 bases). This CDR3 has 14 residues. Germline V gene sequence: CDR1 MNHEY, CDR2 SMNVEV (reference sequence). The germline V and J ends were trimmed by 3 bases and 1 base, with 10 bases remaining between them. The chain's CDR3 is CASSLGRASYEQYF. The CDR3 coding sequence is TGTGCCAGCAGTTTGGGCAGGGCTTCCTACGAGCAGTACTTC.

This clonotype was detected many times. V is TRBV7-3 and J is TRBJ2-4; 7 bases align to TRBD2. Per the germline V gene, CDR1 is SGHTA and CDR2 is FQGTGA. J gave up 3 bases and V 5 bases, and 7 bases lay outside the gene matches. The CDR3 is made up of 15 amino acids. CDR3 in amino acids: CASSPNPGGKNIQYF. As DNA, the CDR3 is TGTGCCAGCAGCCCAAACCCGGGGGGCAAAAACATTCAGTACTTC.

CDR3: CASSLLGVEKLFF. The CDR3 bases are TGTGCCAGCAGTTTATTGGGGGTTGAAAAACTGTTTTTT. The chain carries TRBV12-3 or TRBV12-4 and TRBJ1-4; maybe TRBD1 (5 bases). Between the trimmed V and J ends, which lost 2 bases and 7 bases, there was a span of 8 bases. This CDR3 spans 13 amino acids.

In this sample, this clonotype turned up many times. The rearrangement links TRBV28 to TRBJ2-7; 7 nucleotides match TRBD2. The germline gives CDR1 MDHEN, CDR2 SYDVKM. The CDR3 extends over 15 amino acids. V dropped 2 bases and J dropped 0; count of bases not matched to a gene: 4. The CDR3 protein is CASSLRRESSYEQYF. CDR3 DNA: TGTGCCAGCAGTTTACGGCGGGAGTCCTCCTACGAGCAGTACTTC.

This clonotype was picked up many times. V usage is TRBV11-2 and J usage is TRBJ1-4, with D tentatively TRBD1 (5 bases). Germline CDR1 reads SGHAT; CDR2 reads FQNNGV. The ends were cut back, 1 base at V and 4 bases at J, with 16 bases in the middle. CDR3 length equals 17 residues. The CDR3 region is CASSLGVSGKSNEKLFF. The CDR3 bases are TGTGCCAGCAGCTTAGGAGTATCAGGGAAGAGTAATGAAAAACTGTTTTTT.

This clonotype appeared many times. CDR3 DNA: TGCGCCAGCAGCCCTCAGGGCCTCAATGAGCAGTTCTTC. It encodes CASSPQGLNEQFF. This chain connects TRBV4-1 to TRBJ2-1, with TRBD1 as a possible D gene (5 bases). The germline CDR1 and CDR2 sequences are MGHRA and YSYEKL. CDR3 length: 13 residues. Trimming shortened V by 4 bases and J by 6 bases, and 10 bases separated the two germline ends.

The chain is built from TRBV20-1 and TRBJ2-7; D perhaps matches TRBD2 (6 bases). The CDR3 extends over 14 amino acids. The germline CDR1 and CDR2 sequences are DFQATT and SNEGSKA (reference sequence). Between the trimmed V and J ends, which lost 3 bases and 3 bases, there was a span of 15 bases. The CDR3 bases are TGCAGTGCTAGCGACGGGAGCGCTTACTACGAGCAGTACTTC. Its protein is CSASDGSAYYEQYF.

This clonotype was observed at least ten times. The CDR3 DNA reads as TGTGCCACCAGTGCAAAGGTGTTCAATGAGCAGTTCTTC. Protein: CATSAKVFNEQFF. The rearrangement joins TRBV24-1 to TRBJ2-1; D unresolved. Deletions cut 5 bases from V and 6 bases from J, with 10 bases between. The CDR3 has 13 residues. CDR1 KGHDR and CDR2 SFDVKD come from the germline V gene.

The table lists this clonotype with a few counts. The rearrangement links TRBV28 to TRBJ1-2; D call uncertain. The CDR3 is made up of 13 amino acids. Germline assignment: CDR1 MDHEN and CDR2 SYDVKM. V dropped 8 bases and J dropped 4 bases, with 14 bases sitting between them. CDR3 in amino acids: CASGQTNPYGYTF. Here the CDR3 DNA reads TGTGCCAGCGGGCAGACGAACCCCTATGGCTACACCTTC.